This T cell receptor (gamma chain) came from a study of intestinal T cells in coeliac disease. The CDR3 runs 11 residues. Losses at the gene ends were 8 bases for V and 4 bases for J; bases not matched to a gene: 3. Each case's genomic DNA was extracted from ten approximately 5.5-µm formalin-fixed paraffin-embedded scrolls. Relative to its sample, this clone is large. Using around 0.2 ug of biopsy DNA, TRG was amplified with LymphoTrack primers. TCRdb repeated clone calling on the multiplex PCR reads with CATT. The table includes around 870 gamma-chain clones, roughly 56% detected once. This sequence originates from a human donor with celiac disease. The sequencing sample was made of a duodenal biopsy. The genes are TRGV10 and TRGJ1 or TRGJ2. TRGV10 carries the ORF label, with uncertain function. CDR3 region: CAAWEYYKKLF. CDR3 DNA: TGTGCTGCGTGGGAGTATTATAAGAAACTCTTT.